A single sample gave rise to the 6 T cell receptor beta chains below, sequenced in a study of cytomegalovirus exposure and HLA in healthy donors. The PCR was carried out with 60 Vbeta primers and 13 Jbeta primers. Repertoires were generated with immunoSEQ multiplex PCR, while TCRdb's copy carries only in-frame clones and drops some. The data contain 100,000 to 150,000 clones, 80% of them singletons. The sample taken for sequencing was PBMCs. The receptors were gathered from a man aged 25-40 years in good health and CMV-seropositive.

The rearrangement links TRBV7-3 to TRBJ1-1; TRBD1 matches at 11 bases. This CDR3 is 16 amino acids long. With V trimmed by 6 bases and J by 4 bases, 10 bases remained unmatched. The V gene's germline CDR1 is SGHTA and CDR2 FQGTGA. The CDR3 loop reads CASSPGQGAVSTEAFF. CDR3 sequence (DNA): TGTGCCAGCAGTCCAGGACAGGGGGCCGTCAGCACTGAAGCTTTCTTT.

The rearrangement links TRBV28 to TRBJ1-1; a possible D gene is TRBD1 (6 bases). CDR1 and CDR2 (germline): MDHEN, SYDVKM. This CDR3 spans 13 amino acids. V shed 3 bases and J shed 5 bases, with 10 bases lying between them. CDR3 sequence reads: CASSLGGRTEAFF. The CDR3 bases are TGTGCCAGCAGTTTGGGGGGGCGGACTGAAGCTTTCTTT.

In this sample, this clone turned up a few times. In nucleotides, the CDR3 is TGTGCCAGCAGTCCCAGGAGGGGGGGGACTGAAGCTTTCTTT. It specifies CASSPRRGGTEAFF. The chain is built from TRBV2 and TRBJ1-1; a weak D match, TRBD1 (6 bases). CDR3 size: 14 residues. V was pared by 5 bases and J by 5 bases, with 15 bases between. The germline V gene has CDR1 SNHLY and CDR2 FYNNEI.

The rearrangement joins TRBV13 to TRBJ1-2; 11 positions match TRBD1. CDR1 PRHDT and CDR2 FYEKMQ come from the germline V gene (reference sequence). There are 15 residues in the CDR3. Germline trimming cut 5 bases from V and 4 bases from J; bases unmatched to any gene: 6. The CDR3: CASSMGTGGSYGYTF. For the CDR3, the DNA is TGTGCCAGCAGCATGGGGACAGGGGGGTCCTATGGCTACACCTTC.

The J gene is TRBJ1-1, the V gene TRBV4-1; D remains unclear. The germline V and J ends were trimmed by 1 base and 3 bases, with 15 bases remaining between them. This CDR3 region has 16 residues. The V gene's germline CDR1 is MGHRA and CDR2 YSYEKL. The CDR3 bases are TGCGCCAGCAGCCAAGCCCACATTACAGAAGACACTGAAGCTTTCTTT. This translates into CASSQAHITEDTEAFF.

The V and J genes are TRBV5-1 and TRBJ2-7; 10 nucleotides line up with TRBD1. The CDR3 contains 15 residues. The germline V gene encodes CDR1 SGHRS and CDR2 YFSETQ. With V trimmed by 4 bases and J by 3 bases, 7 bases remained unmatched. CDR3: CASSGTGVRSYEQYF. CDR3 sequence (DNA): TGCGCCAGCAGCGGGACAGGGGTTCGGAGCTACGAGCAGTACTTC.